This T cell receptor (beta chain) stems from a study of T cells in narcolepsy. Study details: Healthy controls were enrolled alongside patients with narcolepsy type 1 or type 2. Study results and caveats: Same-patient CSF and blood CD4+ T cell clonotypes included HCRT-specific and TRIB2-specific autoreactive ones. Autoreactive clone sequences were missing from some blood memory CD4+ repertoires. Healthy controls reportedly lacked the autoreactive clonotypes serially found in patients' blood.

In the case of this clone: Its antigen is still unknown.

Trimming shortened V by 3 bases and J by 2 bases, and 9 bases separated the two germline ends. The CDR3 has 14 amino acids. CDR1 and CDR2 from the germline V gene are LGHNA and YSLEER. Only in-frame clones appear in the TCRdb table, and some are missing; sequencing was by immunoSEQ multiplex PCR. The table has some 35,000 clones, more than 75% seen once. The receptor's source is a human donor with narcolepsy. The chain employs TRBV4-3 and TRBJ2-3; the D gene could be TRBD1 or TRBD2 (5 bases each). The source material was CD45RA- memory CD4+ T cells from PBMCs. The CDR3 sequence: CASSQGRSTDTQYF. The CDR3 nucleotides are TGCGCCAGCAGCCAGGGACGGTCCACAGATACGCAGTATTTT.